The 9 T cell receptor beta chains below come from one sample, sequenced in a study of spatial heterogeneity in lung cancer. TCRdb reanalysed the 5' RACE reads using MiXCR and keeps one entry per CDR3 protein. This table holds 50,000 to 65,000 distinct CDR3 sequences, around 7% found once. As for time point: sample taken at primary tumor resection. Sequencing of whole RNA from tumor, nontumor lung or frozen PBMC involved no sorting. Material: PBMCs, obtained at surgery. These receptors originate from a female donor with early-stage non-small cell lung cancer.

Turning to this clonotype: This may be a read error, as it is one base from a much larger clone. The V call is TRBV28, the J call TRBJ2-5; D is perhaps TRBD1 or TRBD2 (6 bases each). This CDR3 has 16 amino acids. CDR1 is MDHEN and CDR2 is SYDVKM in the germline V gene. Trimming left V 8 bases short and J 1 base short, with 20 bases between. The DNA of the CDR3 is TGTGCCAGCCGTCCAGTTAGCAGGGGACTCCAAGAGACCCAGTACTTC. Encoded protein: CASRPVSRGLQETQYF.

This clonotype has just a few counts. The chain couples TRBV6-5 to TRBJ2-7; D gene ambiguous. CDR1 is MNHEY, CDR2 SVGAGI, per germline. The CDR3 is 14 residues long. V was clipped by 6 bases and J by 2 bases, with 14 bases between them. CDR3 bases: TGTGCCAGCAGAATGAACTTGGGAACCTACGAGCAGTACTTC. Its protein is CASRMNLGTYEQYF.

This clonotype was counted a few times. The chain combines TRBV2 with TRBJ1-2; D possibly corresponds to TRBD1 (5 bases). This CDR3 is 14 amino acids long. V was shortened by 0 bases and J by 6 bases, with 11 bases between the two germline ends. The V gene's germline CDR1 is SNHLY and CDR2 FYNNEI. CDR3 bases: TGTGCCAGCAGTGAAGCGCTTGGGGGAAATGGCTACACCTTC. It encodes CASSEALGGNGYTF.

This clonotype was found many times. The rearrangement links TRBV11-1 to TRBJ2-1, with D possibly being TRBD2 (6 bases). The V end was cut by 8 bases, the J end by 2 bases, with 16 bases between. The CDR3 spans 15 residues. Germline CDR1 SGHAT, CDR2 FQDESV (reference sequence). The DNA of the CDR3 is TGTGCCAGCCAGCCCACAGGAGGGGCCTACAATGAGCAGTTCTTC. It codes for CASQPTGGAYNEQFF. Combining the CDR3 with reference TRBV11-1 and TRBJ2-1 gives the whole variable domain EAEVAQSPRYKITEKSQAVAFWCDPISGHATLYWYRQILGQGPELLVQFQDESVVDDSQLPKDRFSAERLKGVDSTLKIQPAELGDSAMYLCASQPTGGAYNEQFFGPGTRLTVL.

The table lists this clonotype with many counts. The chain carries TRBV20-1 and TRBJ2-3; TRBD2 agrees at 7 bases. The ends lost 3 bases at V and 3 bases at J; junction bases unmatched: 3. The CDR3 runs to 13 residues. The germline CDR1 and CDR2 sequences are DFQATT and SNEGSKA (reference sequence). CDR3 sequence reads: CSASLGGTDTQYF. In DNA form, the CDR3 reads TGCAGTGCTAGTCTCGGGGGGACAGATACGCAGTATTTT.

This clonotype was recorded at least ten times. The CDR3 DNA follows: TGCGCCAGCAGCTTAGGAGGGGCGTTCTCTGGGGCCAACGTCCTGACTTTC. It yields the protein CASSLGGAFSGANVLTF. The rearrangement joins TRBV5-1 to TRBJ2-6; D might be TRBD2 (6 bases). V lost 2 bases to trimming and J lost 0 bases, with 12 bases between them. This CDR3 comprises 17 residues. Germline lookup yields CDR1 SGHRS and CDR2 YFSETQ. The whole variable domain, remainder taken from reference TRBV5-1 and TRBJ2-6, is KAGVTQTPRYLIKTRGQQVTLSCSPISGHRSVSWYQQTPGQGLQFLFEYFSETQRNKGNFPGRFSGRQFSNSRSEMNVSTLELGDSALYLCASSLGGAFSGANVLTFGAGSRLTVL.

The chain carries TRBV7-9 and TRBJ2-2; D gene unclear. The ends were cut back, 3 bases at V and 5 bases at J, with 7 bases in the middle. The CDR3 has 13 amino acids. Looked up from germline, CDR1 is SEHNR and CDR2 is FQNEAQ (reference sequence). The DNA of the CDR3 is TGTGCCAGCAGCTTTAAACTAACCGGGGAGCTGTTTTTT. Translated: CASSFKLTGELFF.

This clonotype occurred many times. The chain joins TRBV10-3 to TRBJ2-7; 9 bases map to TRBD2. V was pared by 4 bases and J by 3 bases, with 4 bases of the junction left unmatched. CDR3 size: 14 residues. Germline CDR1 ENHRY, CDR2 SYGVKD. The CDR3 DNA reads as TGTGCCATCAGTGGAGCGGGGGGCATCTACGAGCAGTACTTC. Its protein product is CAISGAGGIYEQYF.

The chain joins TRBV28 to TRBJ2-2, with 12 bases fitting TRBD1. CDR3 length: 17 residues. V dropped 7 bases and J dropped 3; count of bases not matched to a gene: 9. Germline CDR1 is MDHEN and CDR2 is SYDVKM. CDR3 in amino acids: CASKGTGGYLYTGELFF. The CDR3 coding sequence is TGTGCCAGCAAGGGGACAGGGGGCTACCTTTACACCGGGGAGCTGTTTTTT. The entire variable domain, with the rest obtained from reference TRBV28 and TRBJ2-2, is as follows: DVKVTQSSRYLVKRTGEKVFLECVQDMDHENMFWYRQDPGLGLRLIYFSYDVKMKEKGDIPEGYSVSREKKERFSLILESASTNQTSMYLCASKGTGGYLYTGELFFGEGSRLTVL.